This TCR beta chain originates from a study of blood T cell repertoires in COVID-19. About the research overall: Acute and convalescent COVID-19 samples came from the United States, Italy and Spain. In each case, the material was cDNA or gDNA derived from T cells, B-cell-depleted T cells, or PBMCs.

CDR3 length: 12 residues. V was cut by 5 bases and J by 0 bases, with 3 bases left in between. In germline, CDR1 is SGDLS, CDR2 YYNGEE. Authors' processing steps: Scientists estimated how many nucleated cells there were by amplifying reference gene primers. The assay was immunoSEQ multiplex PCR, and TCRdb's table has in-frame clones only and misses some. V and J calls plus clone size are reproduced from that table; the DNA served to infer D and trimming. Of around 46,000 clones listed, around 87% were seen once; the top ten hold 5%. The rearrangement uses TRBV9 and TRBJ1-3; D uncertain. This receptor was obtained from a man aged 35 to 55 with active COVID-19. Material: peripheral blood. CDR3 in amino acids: CASRSSGNTIYF. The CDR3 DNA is TGTGCCAGCAGGAGCTCTGGAAACACCATATATTTT.